The clone carrying this TCR beta chain has a count of ten or more. Its antigen is as yet unknown. A universal primer site and UMIs were added as TCR cDNA was made by 5'RACE template switching. TCRdb fed the 5' RACE reads into MiXCR, producing one record per CDR3 protein. The table lists some 240,000 distinct CDR3 sequences, approximately 5.2% of them singletons. These data come from a study of T cells after yellow fever vaccination. This CDR3 has 13 amino acids. Germline V gives CDR1 KGHSH, CDR2 LQKENI. V lost 2 bases and J lost 0, with 4 bases in between. General observations from the study: Reappearance after the booster was observed for most primary-vaccination clones (roughly 97% CD4, more than 70% CD8). The study noted that FACS-sorted repertoires could contain abundant clonotypes contaminating from the bulk population.

The sample here was CD4+ T cells sorted from PBMCs, taken on the day of the yellow fever booster vaccination. The sequence was obtained from a young man who received the YFV17D yellow fever vaccine. V and J are TRBV18 and TRBJ1-2, with D unresolved. The CDR3 DNA is TGTGCCAGCTCACCAACCGCTAACTATGGCTACACCTTC. This codes for CASSPTANYGYTF.